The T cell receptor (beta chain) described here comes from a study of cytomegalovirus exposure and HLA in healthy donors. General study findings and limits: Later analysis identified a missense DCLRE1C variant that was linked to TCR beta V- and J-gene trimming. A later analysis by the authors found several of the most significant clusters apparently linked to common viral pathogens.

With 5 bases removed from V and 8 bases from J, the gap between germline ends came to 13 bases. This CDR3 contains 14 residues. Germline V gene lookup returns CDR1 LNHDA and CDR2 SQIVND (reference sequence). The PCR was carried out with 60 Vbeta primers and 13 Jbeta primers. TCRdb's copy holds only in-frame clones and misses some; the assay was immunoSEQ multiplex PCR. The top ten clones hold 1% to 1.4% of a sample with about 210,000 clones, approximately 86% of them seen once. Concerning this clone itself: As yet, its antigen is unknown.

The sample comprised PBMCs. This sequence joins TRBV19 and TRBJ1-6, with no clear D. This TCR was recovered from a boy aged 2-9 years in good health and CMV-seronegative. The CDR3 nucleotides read TGTGCCAGTAGTTTGAGGAAGCGGGATTCACCCCTCCACTTT. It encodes CASSLRKRDSPLHF.